This T cell receptor (beta chain) was obtained from a study of shared clonotypes between healthy human individuals. Whole-study context: Donors consisted of two women and a few men between 18 and 49. Each donor had three CD4 naive, three CD4 memory, two CD8 naive and one CD8 memory plate.

CD45RO-negative cells were positively selected for CCR7, leaving out terminally differentiated effector memory CD45RA+ cells. Trimming left V 6 bases short and J 7 bases short, with 12 bases between. CDR1 and CDR2 from the germline V gene are LNHDA and SQIVND (reference sequence). The length of the CDR3 is 13 residues. Researchers divided each subset's genomic DNA evenly across several immunoSEQ plates. Only in-frame clones appear in the TCRdb table, and some are missing; sequencing was by immunoSEQ multiplex PCR. The sample includes roughly 2,000,000 clones, just under 95% seen only once; the top ten take approximately 1.7%.

The sequence derives from a man younger than 30 in good health. Some clones in this sample may be carry-over from other donors' samples. The sequenced sample consisted of naive CD8+ T cells from PBMCs. This chain links TRBV19 with TRBJ2-2, with D possibly being TRBD1 (6 bases). CDR3 region: CASSHRALGELFF. The CDR3, as DNA: TGTGCCAGTAGCCACAGGGCCCTCGGGGAGCTGTTTTTT.